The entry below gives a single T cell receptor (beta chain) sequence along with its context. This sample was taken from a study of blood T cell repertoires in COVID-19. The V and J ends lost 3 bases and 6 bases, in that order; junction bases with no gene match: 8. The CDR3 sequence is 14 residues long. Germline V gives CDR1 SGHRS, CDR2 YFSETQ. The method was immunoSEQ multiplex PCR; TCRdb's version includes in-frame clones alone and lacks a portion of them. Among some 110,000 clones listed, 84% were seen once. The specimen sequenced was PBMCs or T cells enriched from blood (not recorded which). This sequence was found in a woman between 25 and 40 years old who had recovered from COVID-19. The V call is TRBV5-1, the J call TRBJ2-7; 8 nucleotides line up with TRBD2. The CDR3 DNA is TGCGCCAGCAGCTCTTCCAGCGGGAGCCTCGAGCAGTACTTC. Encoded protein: CASSSSSGSLEQYF.